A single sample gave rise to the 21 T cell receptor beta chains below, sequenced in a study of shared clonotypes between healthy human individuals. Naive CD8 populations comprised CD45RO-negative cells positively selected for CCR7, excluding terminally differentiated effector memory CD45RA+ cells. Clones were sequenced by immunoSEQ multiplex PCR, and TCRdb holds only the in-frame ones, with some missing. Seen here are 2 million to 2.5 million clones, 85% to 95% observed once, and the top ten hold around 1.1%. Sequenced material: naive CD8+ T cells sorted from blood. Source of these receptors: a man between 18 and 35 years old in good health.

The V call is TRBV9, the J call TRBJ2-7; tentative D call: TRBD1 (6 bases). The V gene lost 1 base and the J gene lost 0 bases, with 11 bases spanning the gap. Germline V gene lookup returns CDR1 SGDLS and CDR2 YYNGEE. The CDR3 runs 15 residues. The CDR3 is CASSVSLDSSYEQYF. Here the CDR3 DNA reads TGTGCCAGCAGCGTAAGTTTGGACAGCTCCTACGAGCAGTACTTC.

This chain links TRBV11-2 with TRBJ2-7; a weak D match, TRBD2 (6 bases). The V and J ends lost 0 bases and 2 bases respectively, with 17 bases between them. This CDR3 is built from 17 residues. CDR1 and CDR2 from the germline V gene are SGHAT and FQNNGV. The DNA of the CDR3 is TGTGCCAGCAGCTTAGATATCGGTGCGGGACTTCCCTACGAGCAGTACTTC. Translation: CASSLDIGAGLPYEQYF.

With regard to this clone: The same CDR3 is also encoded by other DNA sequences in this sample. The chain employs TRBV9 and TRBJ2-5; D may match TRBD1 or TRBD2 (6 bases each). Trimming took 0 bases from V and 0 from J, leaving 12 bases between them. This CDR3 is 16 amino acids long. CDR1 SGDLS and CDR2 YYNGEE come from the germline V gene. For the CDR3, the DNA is TGTGCCAGCAGCGTAGAGGGGGGCCGGTACCAAGAGACCCAGTACTTC. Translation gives CASSVEGGRYQETQYF.

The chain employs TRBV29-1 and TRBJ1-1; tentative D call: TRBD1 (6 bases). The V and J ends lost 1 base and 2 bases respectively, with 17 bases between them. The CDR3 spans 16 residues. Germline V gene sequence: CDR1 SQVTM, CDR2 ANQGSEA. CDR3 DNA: TGCAGCGTTGAAGGAGGACCGGGCAGGGGAAACACTGAAGCTTTCTTT. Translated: CSVEGGPGRGNTEAFF.

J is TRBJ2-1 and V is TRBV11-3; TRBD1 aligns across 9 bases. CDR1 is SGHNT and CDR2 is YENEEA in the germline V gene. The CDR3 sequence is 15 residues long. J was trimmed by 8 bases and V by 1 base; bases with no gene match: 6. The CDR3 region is CASSLAGTGLDEQFF. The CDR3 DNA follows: TGTGCCAGCAGCTTAGCCGGGACAGGGCTCGATGAGCAGTTCTTC.

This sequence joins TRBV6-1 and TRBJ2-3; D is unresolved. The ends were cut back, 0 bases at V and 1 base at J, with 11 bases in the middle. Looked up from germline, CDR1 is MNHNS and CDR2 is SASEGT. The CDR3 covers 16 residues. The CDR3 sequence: CASSEAPRSGTDTQYF. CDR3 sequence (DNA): TGTGCCAGCAGTGAAGCGCCCAGGTCCGGCACAGATACGCAGTATTTT.

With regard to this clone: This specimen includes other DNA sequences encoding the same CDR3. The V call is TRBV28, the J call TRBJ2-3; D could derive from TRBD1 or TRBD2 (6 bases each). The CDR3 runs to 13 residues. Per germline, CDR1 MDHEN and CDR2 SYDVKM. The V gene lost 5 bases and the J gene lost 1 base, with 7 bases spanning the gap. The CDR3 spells CASSGGRTDTQYF. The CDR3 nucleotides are TGTGCCAGCAGTGGGGGGCGCACAGATACGCAGTATTTT. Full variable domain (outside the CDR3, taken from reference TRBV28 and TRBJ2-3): DVKVTQSSRYLVKRTGEKVFLECVQDMDHENMFWYRQDPGLGLRLIYFSYDVKMKEKGDIPEGYSVSREKKERFSLILESASTNQTSMYLCASSGGRTDTQYFGPGTRLTVL.

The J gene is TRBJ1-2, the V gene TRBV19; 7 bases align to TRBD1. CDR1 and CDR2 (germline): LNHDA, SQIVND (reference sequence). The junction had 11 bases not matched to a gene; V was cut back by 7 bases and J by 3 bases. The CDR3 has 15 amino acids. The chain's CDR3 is CASNRGRGLDYGYTF. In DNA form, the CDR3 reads TGTGCCAGTAACAGGGGAAGGGGGTTAGACTATGGCTACACCTTC. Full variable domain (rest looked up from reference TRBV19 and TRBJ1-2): DGGITQSPKYLFRKEGQNVTLSCEQNLNHDAMYWYRQDPGQGLRLIYYSQIVNDFQKGDIAEGYSVSREKKESFPLTVTSAQKNPTAFYLCASNRGRGLDYGYTFGSGTRLTVV.

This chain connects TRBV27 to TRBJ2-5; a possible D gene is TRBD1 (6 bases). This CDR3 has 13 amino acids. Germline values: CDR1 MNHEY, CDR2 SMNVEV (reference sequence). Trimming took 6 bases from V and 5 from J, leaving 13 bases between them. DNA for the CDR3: TGTGCCAGCAGGGGGGACAAAGGGGAGACCCAGTACTTC. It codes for CASRGDKGETQYF.

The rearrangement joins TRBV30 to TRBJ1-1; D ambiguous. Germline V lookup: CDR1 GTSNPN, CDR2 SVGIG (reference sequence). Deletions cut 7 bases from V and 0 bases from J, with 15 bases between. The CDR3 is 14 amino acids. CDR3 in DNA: TGTGCCTCCCAAGGGTCACAGCTGAACACTGAAGCTTTCTTT. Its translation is CASQGSQLNTEAFF.

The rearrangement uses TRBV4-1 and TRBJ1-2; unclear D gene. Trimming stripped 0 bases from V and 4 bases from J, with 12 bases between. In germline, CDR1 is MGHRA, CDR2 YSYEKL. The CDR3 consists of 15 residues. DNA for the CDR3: TGCGCCAGCAGCCAAGATTCAATAACCGGCTATGGCTACACCTTC. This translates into CASSQDSITGYGYTF.

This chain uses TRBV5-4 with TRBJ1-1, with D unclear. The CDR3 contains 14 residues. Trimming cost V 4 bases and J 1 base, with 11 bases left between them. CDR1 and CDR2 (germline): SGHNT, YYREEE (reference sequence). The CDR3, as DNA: TGTGCCAGCAGCCTGGTTCCCGCGAACACTGAAGCTTTCTTT. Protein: CASSLVPANTEAFF.

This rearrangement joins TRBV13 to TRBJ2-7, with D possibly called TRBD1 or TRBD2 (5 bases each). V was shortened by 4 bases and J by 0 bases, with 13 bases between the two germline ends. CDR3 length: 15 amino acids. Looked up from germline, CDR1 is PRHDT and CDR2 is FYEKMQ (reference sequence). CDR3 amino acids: CASSSRDGVSYEQYF. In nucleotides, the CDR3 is TGTGCCAGCAGCTCCCGGGACGGGGTCTCCTACGAGCAGTACTTC.

The CDR3 sequence: CASSAGVNEQYF. As DNA, the CDR3 is TGTGCCAGCTCGGCGGGGGTCAACGAGCAGTACTTC. V usage is TRBV6-1 and J usage is TRBJ2-7; 7 nucleotides match TRBD2. The CDR3 consists of 12 residues. With V trimmed by 8 bases and J by 5 bases, 6 bases remained unmatched. Germline V gene lookup returns CDR1 MNHNS and CDR2 SASEGT.

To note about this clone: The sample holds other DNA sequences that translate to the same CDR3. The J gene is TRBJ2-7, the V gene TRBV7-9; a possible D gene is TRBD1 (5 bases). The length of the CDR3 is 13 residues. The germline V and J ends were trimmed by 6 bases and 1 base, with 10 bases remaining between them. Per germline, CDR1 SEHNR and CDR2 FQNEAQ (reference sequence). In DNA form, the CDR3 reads TGTGCCAGCAGTGCGGCAGGGTCCTACGAGCAGTACTTC. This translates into CASSAAGSYEQYF.

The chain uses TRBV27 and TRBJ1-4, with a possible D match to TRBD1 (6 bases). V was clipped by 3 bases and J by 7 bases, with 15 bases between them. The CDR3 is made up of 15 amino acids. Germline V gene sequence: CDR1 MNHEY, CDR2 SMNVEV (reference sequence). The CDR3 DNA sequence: TGTGCCAGCAGTTTCATGGGGGGCATGGGTGAAAAACTGTTTTTT. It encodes CASSFMGGMGEKLFF.

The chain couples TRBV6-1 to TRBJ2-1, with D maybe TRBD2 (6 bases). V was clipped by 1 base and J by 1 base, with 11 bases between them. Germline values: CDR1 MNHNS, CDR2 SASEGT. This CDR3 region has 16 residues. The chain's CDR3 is CASSEERAGSYNEQFF. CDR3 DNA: TGTGCCAGCAGTGAAGAAAGGGCGGGGTCCTACAATGAGCAGTTCTTC.

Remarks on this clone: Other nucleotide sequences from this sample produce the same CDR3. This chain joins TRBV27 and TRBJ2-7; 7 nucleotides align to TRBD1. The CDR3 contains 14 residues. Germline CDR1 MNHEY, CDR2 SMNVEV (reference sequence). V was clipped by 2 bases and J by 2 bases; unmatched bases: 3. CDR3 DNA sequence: TGTGCCAGCAGTTTAAGGCAGGGGGCCTACGAGCAGTACTTC. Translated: CASSLRQGAYEQYF.

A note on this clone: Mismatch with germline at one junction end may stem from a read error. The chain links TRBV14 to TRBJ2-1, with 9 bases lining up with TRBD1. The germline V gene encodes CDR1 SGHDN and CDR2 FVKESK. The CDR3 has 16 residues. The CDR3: CASSEEQGASYNEQFF. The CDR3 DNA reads TGTGCCAGCAGCGAAGAACAGGGGGCTTCCTACAATGAGCAGTTCTTC.

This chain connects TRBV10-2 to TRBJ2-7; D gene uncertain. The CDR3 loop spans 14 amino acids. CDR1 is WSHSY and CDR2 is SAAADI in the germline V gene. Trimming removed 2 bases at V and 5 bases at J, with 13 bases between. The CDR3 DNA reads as TGCGCCAGCAGTGAGCCGCGGAGAAGGAACGAGCAGTACTTC. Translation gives CASSEPRRRNEQYF.

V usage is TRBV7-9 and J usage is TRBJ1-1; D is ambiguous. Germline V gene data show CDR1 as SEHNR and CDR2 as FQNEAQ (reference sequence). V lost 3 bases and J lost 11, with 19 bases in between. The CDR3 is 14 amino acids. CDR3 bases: TGTGCCAGCAGCTTCGAGTACCGGCGCTCGGAGGCTTTCTTT. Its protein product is CASSFEYRRSEAFF.